These T cell receptor beta chains were read from a single sample in a study of blood T cells in healthy people across ages. MiXCR, applied by TCRdb to the 5' RACE reads, yields one record per CDR3 protein. The sample lists over 750,000 distinct CDR3 sequences, 20% to 25% occurring once. These same data were also listed under a study on T cells of mothers and their children.

The sample comprised blood. These receptors were taken from a boy aged 10-17 years in good health. CDR3s include the opening cysteine and the closing phenylalanine or tryptophan. Fields, in order: V gene, D gene, J gene, clone size, CDR3 DNA, CDR3 protein. D genes are given only for firm matches. Expanded clones are given a class, and other clones once, few, many or no size at all.

V: TRBV9
D: .
J: TRBJ2-7
size: .
DNA: TGTGCCAGCAGCGTAGAGAACACCTTCGGGGAGCAGTACTTC
CDR3: CASSVENTFGEQYF

V: TRBV2
D: TRBD2
J: TRBJ2-5
size: few
DNA: TGTGCCAGCAGGAAAAGCGGGGGGGCCCCATACCAAGAGACCCAGTACTTC
CDR3: CASRKSGGAPYQETQYF

V: TRBV18
D: TRBD2
J: TRBJ2-7
size: few
DNA: TGTGCCAGCTCGAGACTAGCGGAGAACGAGCAGTACTTC
CDR3: CASSRLAENEQYF

V: TRBV27
D: TRBD2
J: TRBJ2-5
size: few
DNA: TGTGCCAGCAGTTCCGACCCCCCGACTAGCGGGAAAGAGACCCAGTACTTC
CDR3: CASSSDPPTSGKETQYF

V: TRBV7-6
D: .
J: TRBJ2-7
size: .
DNA: TGTGCCAGCAGCTTGTCGTCAGGGACACTCTACGAGCAGTACTTC
CDR3: CASSLSSGTLYEQYF

V: TRBV12-3/TRBV12-4
D: .
J: TRBJ2-5
size: few
DNA: TGTGCCAGCAGTACCCCGGGACTGGGGGGGACCCAGTACTTC
CDR3: CASSTPGLGGTQYF

V: TRBV13
D: TRBD1
J: TRBJ2-7
size: few
DNA: TGTGCCAGCAGCTCAACGGACAGGGTCTACGAGCAGTACTTC
CDR3: CASSSTDRVYEQYF

V: TRBV7-2
D: TRBD1
J: TRBJ2-7
size: .
DNA: TGTGCCAGCAGCTTAGTAGGACAGGGGGGCGAGCAGTACTTC
CDR3: CASSLVGQGGEQYF

V: TRBV12-3/TRBV12-4
D: TRBD1
J: TRBJ1-2
size: .
DNA: TGTGCCAGCAGTCGACAGGGGAGCAGCTATGGCTACACCTTC
CDR3: CASSRQGSSYGYTF

V: TRBV5-1
D: TRBD2
J: TRBJ2-1
size: .
DNA: TGCGCCAGCAGGGGGGGACTAGCGGACAATGAGCAGTTCTTC
CDR3: CASRGGLADNEQFF

V: TRBV2
D: .
J: TRBJ1-4
size: .
DNA: TGTGCCAGACAGCGGGAGGATGAAAAACTGTTTTTT
CDR3: CARQREDEKLFF

V: TRBV24-1
D: TRBD2
J: TRBJ2-5
size: few
DNA: TGTGCCACCAGTGACTCCGGACTAGCGGGCCTCCAAGAGACCCAGTACTTC
CDR3: CATSDSGLAGLQETQYF

V: TRBV28
D: .
J: TRBJ2-3
size: .
DNA: TGTGCCAGCAGTGCCCAACTGGCAGATACGCAGTATTTT
CDR3: CASSAQLADTQYF

V: TRBV20-1
D: TRBD2
J: TRBJ2-1
size: .
DNA: TGCAGTGCCACAAGACTAGCGGGAGCATGGAGCTCCTACAATGAGCAGTTCTTC
CDR3: CSATRLAGAWSSYNEQFF

V: TRBV5-1
D: .
J: TRBJ2-5
size: many
DNA: TGTGCCAGCAGCTTAGATGGGTACCAAGAGACCCAGTACTTC
CDR3: CASSLDGYQETQYF

V: TRBV7-2
D: .
J: TRBJ1-1
size: few
DNA: TGTGCCAGCAGCTTAGTAGTCGGGCAGGAAGCTTTCTTT
CDR3: CASSLVVGQEAFF

V: TRBV29-1
D: .
J: TRBJ2-1
size: .
DNA: TGCAGCGTTGACTCCGTGAGCTCCTACAATGAGCAGTCCTTC
CDR3: CSVDSVSSYNEQSF

V: TRBV12-3/TRBV12-4
D: TRBD2
J: TRBJ2-5
size: .
DNA: TGTGCCAGCAGTAAACAAGCGGGAGTGGAGACCCAGTACTTC
CDR3: CASSKQAGVETQYF

V: TRBV7-2
D: TRBD2
J: TRBJ2-7
size: few
DNA: TGTGCCAGCAGCCCTAGCGGGGGGGCCGGCTACGAGCAGTACTTC
CDR3: CASSPSGGAGYEQYF

V: TRBV2
D: TRBD1
J: TRBJ2-7
size: .
DNA: TGTGCCAGCTGGGGACAGGGACCCTACGAGCAGTACTTC
CDR3: CASWGQGPYEQYF

V: TRBV7-2
D: TRBD2
J: TRBJ2-1
size: .
DNA: TGTGCCAGCAGCTTAGAACTCGGACTAGCATCAGGGGACAATGAGCAGTTCTTC
CDR3: CASSLELGLASGDNEQFF

V: TRBV12-5
D: .
J: TRBJ1-6
size: .
DNA: TGTGCTAGTGGTTTGGATTCACCCCTCCACTTT
CDR3: CASGLDSPLHF

V: TRBV7-9
D: .
J: TRBJ2-7
size: .
DNA: TGTGCCAGCAGCCCACAGGAATCCTACGAGCAGTACTTC
CDR3: CASSPQESYEQYF

V: TRBV9
D: TRBD2
J: TRBJ2-3
size: .
DNA: TGTGCCAGCAGCTCGACTAGCGGGATCTTCGATACGCAGTATTTT
CDR3: CASSSTSGIFDTQYF

V: TRBV2
D: .
J: TRBJ1-2
size: .
DNA: TGTGCCAGCAGTGAACTTGGTATCAGGGAGGACTATGGCTACACCTTC
CDR3: CASSELGIREDYGYTF

V: TRBV7-6
D: .
J: TRBJ2-7
size: .
DNA: TGTGCCAGCAGCTTTATTGGGGCTAGCGCGACGAGCTTC
CDR3: CASSFIGASATSF

V: TRBV4-1
D: .
J: TRBJ1-6
size: .
DNA: TGCGCCAGCAGCCAGTTTTCTTATAGTCTCTATAATTCACCCCTCCACTTT
CDR3: CASSQFSYSLYNSPLHF

V: TRBV20-1
D: .
J: TRBJ1-2
size: few
DNA: TGCAGTGCCCCCTGGGACCCAGCGAAGCATAACTATGGCTACACCTTC
CDR3: CSAPWDPAKHNYGYTF

V: TRBV4-2
D: TRBD2
J: TRBJ2-7
size: .
DNA: TGTGCCAGCAGCCAAGCTCGGGGGACTAGCGGCTACGAGCAGTACTTC
CDR3: CASSQARGTSGYEQYF

V: TRBV20-1
D: .
J: TRBJ1-2
size: once
DNA: TGCAGTGCTAGTCTTTCAGGGGCCCCAAGCTATGGCTACACCTTC
CDR3: CSASLSGAPSYGYTF

V: TRBV20-1
D: .
J: TRBJ1-4
size: .
DNA: TGCAGCCTGAGTAGGCGGGGGGAAAAACTGTTTTTT
CDR3: CSLSRRGEKLFF

V: TRBV7-2
D: TRBD2
J: TRBJ2-6
size: .
DNA: TGTGCCAGCAGCCTGACTAGCGGGATTGGGGCCAACGTCCTGACTTTC
CDR3: CASSLTSGIGANVLTF

V: TRBV15
D: .
J: TRBJ2-7
size: .
DNA: TGTGCCACCAGCAGAGATAATCCGCCCCTCTACGAGCAGTACTTC
CDR3: CATSRDNPPLYEQYF